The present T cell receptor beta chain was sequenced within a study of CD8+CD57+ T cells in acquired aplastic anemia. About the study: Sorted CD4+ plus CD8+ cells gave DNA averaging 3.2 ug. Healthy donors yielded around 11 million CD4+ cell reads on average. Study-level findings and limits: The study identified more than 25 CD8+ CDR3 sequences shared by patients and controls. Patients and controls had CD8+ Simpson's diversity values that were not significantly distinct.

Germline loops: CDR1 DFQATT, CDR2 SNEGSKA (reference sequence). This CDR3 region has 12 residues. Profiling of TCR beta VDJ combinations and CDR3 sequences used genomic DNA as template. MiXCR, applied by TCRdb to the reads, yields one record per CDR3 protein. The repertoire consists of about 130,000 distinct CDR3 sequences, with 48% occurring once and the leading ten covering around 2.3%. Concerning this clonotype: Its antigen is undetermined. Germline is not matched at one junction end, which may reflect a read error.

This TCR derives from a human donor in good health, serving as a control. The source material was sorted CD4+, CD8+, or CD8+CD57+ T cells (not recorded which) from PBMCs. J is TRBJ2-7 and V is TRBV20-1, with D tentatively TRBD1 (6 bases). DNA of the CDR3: TGCAGTGTTAGACCCCAGGGGTATGAGCAGTACTTC. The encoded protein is CSVRPQGYEQYF.